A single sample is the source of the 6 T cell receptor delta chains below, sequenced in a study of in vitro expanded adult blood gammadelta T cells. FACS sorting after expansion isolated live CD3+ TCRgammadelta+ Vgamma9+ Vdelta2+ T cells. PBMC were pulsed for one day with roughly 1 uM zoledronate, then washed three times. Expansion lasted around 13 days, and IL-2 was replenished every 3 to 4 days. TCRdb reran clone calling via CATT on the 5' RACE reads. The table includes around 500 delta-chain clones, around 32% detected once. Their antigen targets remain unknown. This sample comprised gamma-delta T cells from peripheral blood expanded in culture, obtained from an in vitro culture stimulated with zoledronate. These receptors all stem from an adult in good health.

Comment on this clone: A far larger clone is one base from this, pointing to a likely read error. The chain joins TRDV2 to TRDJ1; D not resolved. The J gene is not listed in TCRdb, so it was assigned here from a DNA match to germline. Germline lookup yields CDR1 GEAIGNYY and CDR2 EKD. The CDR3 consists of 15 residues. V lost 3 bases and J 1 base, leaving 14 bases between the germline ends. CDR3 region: CACDPAFPRTDKLIF. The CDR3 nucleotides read TGTGCCTGTGACCCCGCTTTTCCCCGCACCGATAAACTCATCTTT.

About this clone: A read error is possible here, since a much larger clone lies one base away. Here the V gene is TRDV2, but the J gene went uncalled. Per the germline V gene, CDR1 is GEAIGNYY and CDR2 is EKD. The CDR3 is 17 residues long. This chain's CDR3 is CACDTVSPRPYTDKRIF. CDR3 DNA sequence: TGTGCCTGTGACACCGTGTCTCCCCGCCCATACACCGATAAACGCATCTTT.

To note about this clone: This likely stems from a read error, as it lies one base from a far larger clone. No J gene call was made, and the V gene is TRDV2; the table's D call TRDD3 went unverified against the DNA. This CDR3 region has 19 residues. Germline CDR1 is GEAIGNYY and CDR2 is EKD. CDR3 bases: TGTGCCTGTGACACAACTGGGGGATACCGGACCTGGGACACCCGACAGGTGTTTTTC. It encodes CACDTTGGYRTWDTRQVFF.

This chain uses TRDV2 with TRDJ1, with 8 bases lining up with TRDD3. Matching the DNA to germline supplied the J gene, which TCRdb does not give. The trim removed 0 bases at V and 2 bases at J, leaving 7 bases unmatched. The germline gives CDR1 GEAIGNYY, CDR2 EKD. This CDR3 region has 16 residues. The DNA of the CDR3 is TGTGCCTGTGACACCATGGGGGATTGTGGAACCGATAAACTCATCTTT. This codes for CACDTMGDCGTDKLIF.

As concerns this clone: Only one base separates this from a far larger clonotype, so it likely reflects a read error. In nucleotides, the CDR3 is TGTGCCTGTGACAGCGTACTGGGGGATATGCATATCACCGATAAACTCATCTTT. It specifies CACDSVLGDMHITDKLIF. The V call is TRDV2, the J call TRDJ1; 11 bases map to TRDD3. Germline V gene data show CDR1 as GEAIGNYY and CDR2 as EKD. CDR3 length: 18 amino acids. Germline trimming cut 2 bases from V and 1 base from J; bases unmatched to any gene: 11.

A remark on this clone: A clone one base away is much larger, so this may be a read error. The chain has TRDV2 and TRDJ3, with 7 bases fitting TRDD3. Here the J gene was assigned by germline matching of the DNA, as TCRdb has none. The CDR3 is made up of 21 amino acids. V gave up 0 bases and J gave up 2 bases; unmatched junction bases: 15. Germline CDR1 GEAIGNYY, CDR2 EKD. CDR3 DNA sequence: TGTGCCTGTGACACCCTCCTGGGGGGCAAGAATACGACCTGGGACACCCGACAGATGTTTTTC. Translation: CACDTLLGGKNTTWDTRQMFF.